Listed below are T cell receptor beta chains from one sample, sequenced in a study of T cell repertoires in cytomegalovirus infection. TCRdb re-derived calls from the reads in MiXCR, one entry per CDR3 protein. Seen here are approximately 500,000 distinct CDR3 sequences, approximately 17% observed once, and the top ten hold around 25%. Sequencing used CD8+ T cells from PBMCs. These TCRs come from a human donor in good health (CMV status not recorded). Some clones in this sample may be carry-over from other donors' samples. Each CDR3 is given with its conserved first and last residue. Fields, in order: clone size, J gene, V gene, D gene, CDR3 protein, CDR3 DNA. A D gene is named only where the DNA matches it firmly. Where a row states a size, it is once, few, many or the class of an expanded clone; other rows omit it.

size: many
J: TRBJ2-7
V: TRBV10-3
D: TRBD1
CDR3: CAIQTGETYEQYF
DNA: TGTGCCATCCAGACAGGGGAAACCTACGAGCAGTACTTC

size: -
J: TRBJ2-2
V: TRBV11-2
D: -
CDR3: CASPGGQTGELFF
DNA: TGTGCCAGCCCCGGGGGGCAAACCGGGGAGCTGTTTTTT

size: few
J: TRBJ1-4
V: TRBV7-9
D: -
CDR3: CATVQGKEKLFF
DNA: TGTGCCACTGTCCAGGGGAAGGAAAAACTGTTTTTT

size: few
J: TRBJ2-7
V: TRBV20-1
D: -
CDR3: CSARSVGGTYEQYF
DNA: TGCAGTGCTAGATCTGTCGGCGGAACCTACGAGCAGTACTTC

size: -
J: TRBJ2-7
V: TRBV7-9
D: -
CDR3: CASSPRKAGVAYEQYF
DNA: TGTGCCAGCAGCCCCCGCAAGGCAGGGGTTGCCTACGAGCAGTACTTC

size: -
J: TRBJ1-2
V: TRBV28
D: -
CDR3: CASSTRWGNYGYTF
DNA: TGTGCCAGCAGTACCAGATGGGGTAACTATGGCTACACCTTC

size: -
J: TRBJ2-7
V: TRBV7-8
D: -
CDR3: CARSLAAKGRYEQYF
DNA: TGTGCCAGAAGCTTAGCCGCCAAGGGACGCTACGAGCAGTACTTC

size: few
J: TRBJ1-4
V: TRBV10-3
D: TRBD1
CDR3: CAISDPTKDRAIEKLFF
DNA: TGTGCCATCAGTGACCCGACAAAAGACAGGGCCATTGAAAAACTGTTTTTT

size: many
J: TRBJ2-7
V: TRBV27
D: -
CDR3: CASSLFLASDQSYEQYF
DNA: TGTGCCAGCAGTTTATTTCTGGCTAGCGACCAATCCTACGAGCAGTACTTC

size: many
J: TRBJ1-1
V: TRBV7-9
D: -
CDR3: CASSLPGRDLVWATEAFF
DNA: TGTGCCAGCAGCTTACCTGGCCGGGACTTAGTTTGGGCCACTGAAGCTTTCTTT

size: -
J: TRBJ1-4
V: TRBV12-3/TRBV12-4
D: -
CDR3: CASSLKGQINEKLFF
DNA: TGTGCCAGCAGTCTAAAGGGCCAGATTAATGAAAAACTGTTTTTT

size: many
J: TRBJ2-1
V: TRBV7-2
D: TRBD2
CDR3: CASSAPGLARSYNEQFF
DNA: TGTGCCAGCAGCGCACCGGGACTAGCCCGCTCCTACAATGAGCAGTTCTTC

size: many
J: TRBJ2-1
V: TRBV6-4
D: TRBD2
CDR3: CASDSDSGTSGGASNNEQFF
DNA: TGTGCCAGCGACTCAGATTCCGGGACTAGCGGGGGGGCCTCAAACAATGAGCAGTTCTTC

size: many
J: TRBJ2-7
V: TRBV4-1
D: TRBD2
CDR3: CASSQQAGGSYEQYF
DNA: TGCGCCAGCAGCCAACAGGCGGGAGGATCCTACGAGCAGTACTTC

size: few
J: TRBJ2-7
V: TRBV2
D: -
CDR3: CASSEALFSYEQYF
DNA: TGTGCCAGCAGTGAAGCCCTGTTCTCCTACGAGCAGTACTTC

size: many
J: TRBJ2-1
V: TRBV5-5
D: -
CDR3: CASSLRMNEQFF
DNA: TGTGCCAGCAGCTTACGGATGAATGAGCAGTTCTTC

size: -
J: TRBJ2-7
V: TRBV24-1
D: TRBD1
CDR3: CATSDYRQGNEQYF
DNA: TGTGCCACCAGTGATTACCGACAGGGCAACGAGCAGTACTTC

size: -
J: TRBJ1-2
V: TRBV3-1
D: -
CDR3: CASSHPNKGDGYTF
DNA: TGTGCCAGCAGCCACCCCAATAAAGGGGATGGCTACACCTTC

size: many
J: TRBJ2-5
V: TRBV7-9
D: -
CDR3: CASSWTDRGTQYF
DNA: TGTGCCAGCAGTTGGACGGACCGGGGGACCCAGTACTTC

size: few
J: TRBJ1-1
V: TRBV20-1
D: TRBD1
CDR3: CSARDEGQGALEAFF
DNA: TGCAGTGCTAGAGATGAAGGACAGGGGGCCCTTGAAGCTTTCTTT

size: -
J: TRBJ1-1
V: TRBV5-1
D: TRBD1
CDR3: CASSSRTGGLTEAFF
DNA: TGCGCCAGCAGCTCCCGAACAGGGGGCCTCACTGAAGCTTTCTTT

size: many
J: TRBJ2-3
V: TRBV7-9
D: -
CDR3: CASSPWISTDTQYF
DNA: TGTGCCAGCAGCCCCTGGATAAGCACAGATACGCAGTATTTT

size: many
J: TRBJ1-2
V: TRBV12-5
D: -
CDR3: CASGPDGTYGYTF
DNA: TGTGCTAGTGGACCAGACGGAACCTATGGCTACACCTTC

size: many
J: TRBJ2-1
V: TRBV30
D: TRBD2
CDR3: CAWSGETPAGIYNEQFF
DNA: TGTGCCTGGAGTGGAGAGACCCCAGCGGGAATCTACAATGAGCAGTTCTTC

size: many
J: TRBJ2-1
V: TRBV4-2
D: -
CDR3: CASSRRRTENEQFF
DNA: TGTGCCAGCAGCCGGAGGCGGACAGAAAATGAGCAGTTCTTC

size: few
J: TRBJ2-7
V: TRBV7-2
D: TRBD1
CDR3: CASSHGQDSSYEQYF
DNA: TGTGCCAGCAGCCACGGACAGGACAGCTCCTACGAGCAGTACTTC

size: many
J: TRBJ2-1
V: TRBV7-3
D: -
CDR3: CASSFGSSYNEQFF
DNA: TGTGCCAGCAGCTTTGGCAGCTCCTACAATGAGCAGTTCTTC

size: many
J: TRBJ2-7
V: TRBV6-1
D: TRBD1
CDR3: CASSVNRGSEQYF
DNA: TGTGCCAGCAGCGTCAACAGGGGGAGCGAGCAGTACTTC

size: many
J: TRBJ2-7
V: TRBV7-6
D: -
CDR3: CASSPGTVYYEQYF
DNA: TGTGCCAGCAGCCCCGGGACCGTATACTACGAGCAGTACTTC

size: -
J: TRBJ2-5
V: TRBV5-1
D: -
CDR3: CASSLEESQETQYF
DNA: TGCGCCAGCAGCTTGGAGGAGAGCCAAGAGACCCAGTACTTC

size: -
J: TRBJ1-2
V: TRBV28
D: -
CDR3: CASSEAGRLDGYTF
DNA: TGTGCCAGCAGCGAGGCCGGACGGTTAGATGGCTACACCTTC

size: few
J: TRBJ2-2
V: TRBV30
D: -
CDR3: CAWSVEAVNTGELFF
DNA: TGTGCCTGGAGTGTAGAGGCTGTGAACACCGGGGAGCTGTTTTTT

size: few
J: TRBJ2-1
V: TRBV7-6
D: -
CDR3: CASSPASRDNEQFF
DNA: TGTGCCAGCAGCCCAGCCTCCCGAGACAATGAGCAGTTCTTC

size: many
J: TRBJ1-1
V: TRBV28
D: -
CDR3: CASSLYGGTEAFF
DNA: TGTGCCAGCAGTTTATACGGCGGAACTGAAGCTTTCTTT

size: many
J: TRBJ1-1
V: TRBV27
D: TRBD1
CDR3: CASSSRGEGDRDGEAFF
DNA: TGTGCCAGCAGTTCCCGGGGAGAAGGCGACAGGGATGGTGAAGCTTTCTTT

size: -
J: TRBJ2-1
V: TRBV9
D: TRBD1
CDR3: CASSVARQGGSISYNEQFF
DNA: TGTGCCAGCAGCGTAGCTCGACAGGGGGGATCGATCTCCTACAATGAGCAGTTCTTC

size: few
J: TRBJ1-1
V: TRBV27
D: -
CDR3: CASSLGGPTSEAFF
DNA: TGTGCCAGCAGTTTGGGGGGACCGACCTCTGAAGCTTTCTTT

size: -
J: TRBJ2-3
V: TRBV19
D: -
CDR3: CASSIEPTSERSDTQYF
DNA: TGTGCCAGTAGTATAGAACCCACAAGCGAACGATCAGATACGCAGTATTTT

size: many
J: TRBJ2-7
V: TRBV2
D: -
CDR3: CASSGGGTRPYEQYF
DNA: TGTGCCAGCAGTGGAGGCGGGACAAGACCCTACGAGCAGTACTTC

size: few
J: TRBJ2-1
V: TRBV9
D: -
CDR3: CASSVEQGVYNEQFF
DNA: TGTGCCAGCAGCGTAGAACAGGGAGTCTACAATGAGCAGTTCTTC

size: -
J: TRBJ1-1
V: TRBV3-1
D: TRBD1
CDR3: CASSRGTGPYTEAFF
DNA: TGTGCCAGCAGCCGTGGGACAGGCCCCTACACTGAAGCTTTCTTT

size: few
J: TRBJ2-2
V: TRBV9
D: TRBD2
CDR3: CASSVTSGGATGELFF
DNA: TGTGCCAGCAGCGTAACTAGCGGAGGGGCCACCGGGGAGCTGTTTTTT

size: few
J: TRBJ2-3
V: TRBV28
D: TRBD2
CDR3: CASSPRWRLAGAKDTQYF
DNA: TGTGCCAGCAGCCCTCGCTGGAGACTAGCGGGAGCTAAAGATACGCAGTATTTT

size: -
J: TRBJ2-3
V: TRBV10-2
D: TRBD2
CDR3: CASSEETSGFPDTQYF
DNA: TGCGCCAGCAGTGAAGAAACTAGCGGGTTCCCAGATACGCAGTATTTT